This T cell receptor beta chain originates from a study of blood T cell repertoires in COVID-19. In the study overall: COVID-19 samples from acute and convalescent phases originated in the United States, Italy and Spain. The cDNA or gDNA used as material had been derived from T cells, B-cell-depleted T cells, or PBMCs.

Deletions cut 0 bases from V and 5 bases from J, with 14 bases between. The CDR3 loop spans 15 amino acids. Per germline, CDR1 SGHKS and CDR2 YYEKEE (reference sequence). Study processing details: Estimated nucleated cell counts came from reference gene primer amplification. This table comes from immunoSEQ multiplex PCR, and its TCRdb copy is limited to in-frame clones, with some not included. V and J calls and clone size follow that table, whereas D and trimming were derived from the DNA. The sample lists approximately 54,000 clones, 90% to 95% occurring once. This chain connects TRBV5-5 to TRBJ1-2; D is perhaps TRBD1 (5 bases). The sequence was collected from a man between 45 and 60 years old with acute or convalescent COVID-19. The sample consisted of peripheral blood. As DNA, the CDR3 is TGTGCCAGCAGCTTGGTGGCGGGACCACTTTATGGCTACACCTTC. Residues: CASSLVAGPLYGYTF. The whole variable domain, remainder taken from reference TRBV5-5 and TRBJ1-2, is DAGVTQSPTHLIKTRGQQVTLRCSPISGHKSVSWYQQVLGQGPQFIFQYYEKEERGRGNFPDRFSARQFPNYSSELNVNALLLGDSALYLCASSLVAGPLYGYTFGSGTRLTVV.